Presented here are 17 T cell receptor beta chains from one specimen sequenced in a study of OX40 agonist ivuxolimab in advanced cancers. TCRdb's table, derived via immunoSEQ multiplex PCR, lists solely in-frame clones and lacks some. The table has approximately 89,000 clones, approximately 90% seen once. The specimen was CD4+ or CD8+ T cells sorted from blood, collected in a trial of the OX40 agonist ivuxolimab. These receptors came from an adult with an advanced solid tumor such as melanoma, head and neck, liver or kidney cancer.

The chain has TRBV7-2 and TRBJ1-4; no clear D. Trimming took off 6 bases at V and 3 bases at J, with 11 bases between the two ends. Germline lookup yields CDR1 SGHTA and CDR2 FQGNSA. This CDR3 comprises 14 residues. The CDR3 nucleotides read TGTGCCAGCAGACTGGGGTACCCTAATGAAAAACTGTTTTTT. This codes for CASRLGYPNEKLFF.

The chain recombines TRBV29-1 with TRBJ2-7, with D perhaps matching TRBD2 (5 bases). The CDR3 length is 11 residues. Germline loops: CDR1 SQVTM, CDR2 ANQGSEA. V lost 4 bases and J 3 bases, leaving 7 bases between the germline ends. The CDR3 bases are TGCAGCGTTGGGGGAGTCTACGAGCAGTACTTC. It encodes CSVGGVYEQYF.

V and J are TRBV2 and TRBJ2-7; 9 positions agree with TRBD1. Losses at the gene ends were 6 bases for V and 6 bases for J; bases not matched to a gene: 9. Germline V gives CDR1 SNHLY, CDR2 FYNNEI. The CDR3 spans 14 residues. CDR3 nucleotides: TGTGCCAGCAGAACACAGGGGGCCTCCCCCGAGCAGTACTTC. Its translation is CASRTQGASPEQYF.

The chain carries TRBV10-3 and TRBJ1-5, with D perhaps TRBD1 (5 bases). Germline V gene lookup returns CDR1 ENHRY and CDR2 SYGVKD. The CDR3 length is 14 residues. Trimming shortened V by 4 bases and J by 4 bases, and 11 bases separated the two germline ends. The CDR3 sequence: CAISGDATNQPQHF. Here the CDR3 DNA reads TGTGCCATCAGTGGGGACGCTACGAATCAGCCCCAGCATTTT.

The chain recombines TRBV28 with TRBJ1-1; D is unclear. This CDR3 spans 15 amino acids. CDR1 and CDR2 from the germline V gene are MDHEN and SYDVKM. Trimming left V 3 bases short and J 0 bases short, with 11 bases between. CDR3 amino acids: CASSFMGSLNTEAFF. CDR3 in DNA: TGTGCCAGCAGTTTTATGGGCAGCTTGAACACTGAAGCTTTCTTT.

The V call is TRBV19, the J call TRBJ2-3; D is perhaps TRBD2 (7 bases). CDR1 and CDR2 from the germline V gene are LNHDA and SQIVND (reference sequence). Trimming took off 5 bases at V and 2 bases at J, with 17 bases between the two ends. This CDR3 has 16 amino acids. CDR3 coding DNA: TGTGCCAGTAGTCGGGCCGGGGGGCTCGTCACAGATACGCAGTATTTT. Translation gives CASSRAGGLVTDTQYF.

The rearrangement joins TRBV2 to TRBJ2-1; 8 nucleotides match TRBD2. The J segment lost 8 bases and the V segment lost 7 bases, leaving 13 bases of the junction unmatched. The CDR3 spans 15 residues. The germline V gene has CDR1 SNHLY and CDR2 FYNNEI. The CDR3 DNA sequence: TGTGCCAGCATGGACCCGGGACTAGGGGTATATGAGCAGTTCTTC. This gives the protein CASMDPGLGVYEQFF.

This chain uses TRBV28 with TRBJ1-4; D remains unclear. Germline V gene lookup returns CDR1 MDHEN and CDR2 SYDVKM. Trimming left V 4 bases short and J 0 bases short, with 12 bases between. The CDR3 is 16 amino acids. The CDR3 sequence: CASSSLTGPTNEKLFF. DNA of the CDR3: TGTGCCAGCAGTTCATTGACTGGACCAACTAATGAAAAACTGTTTTTT.

The chain carries TRBV28 and TRBJ2-3, with D perhaps TRBD1 or TRBD2 (5 bases each). Germline lookup yields CDR1 MDHEN and CDR2 SYDVKM. V dropped 6 bases and J dropped 1 base, with 14 bases sitting between them. The CDR3 has 15 amino acids. The CDR3 region has the DNA TGTGCCAGCAGAAACCTCGGGACCGGCACAGATACGCAGTATTTT. Protein: CASRNLGTGTDTQYF. The full variable domain, completed using reference TRBV28 and TRBJ2-3, is DVKVTQSSRYLVKRTGEKVFLECVQDMDHENMFWYRQDPGLGLRLIYFSYDVKMKEKGDIPEGYSVSREKKERFSLILESASTNQTSMYLCASRNLGTGTDTQYFGPGTRLTVL.

There are a few counts of this clone. V is TRBV9 and J is TRBJ2-7; D remains ambiguous. In germline, CDR1 is SGDLS, CDR2 YYNGEE. The CDR3 consists of 14 residues. The V end was cut by 2 bases, the J end by 0 bases, with 9 bases between. The CDR3 DNA sequence: TGTGCCAGCAGCGTGCACTTGAGCTCCTACGAGCAGTACTTC. Protein sequence: CASSVHLSSYEQYF.

This clone was observed a few times. This chain connects TRBV9 to TRBJ2-7; possible D gene TRBD1, 5 bases. The V gene lost 1 base and the J gene lost 5 bases, with 10 bases spanning the gap. The CDR3 covers 13 residues. Germline lookup yields CDR1 SGDLS and CDR2 YYNGEE. CDR3 residues: CASSVRGVDEQYF. The DNA of the CDR3 is TGTGCCAGCAGCGTAAGGGGTGTCGACGAGCAGTACTTC.

The table lists this clone with a few counts. The CDR3 sequence: CASSLGSGTSGKFDNEQFF. As DNA, the CDR3 is TGTGCCAGCAGCTTAGGGTCCGGGACTAGCGGTAAATTTGACAATGAGCAGTTCTTC. The J gene is TRBJ2-1, the V gene TRBV11-3, with 11 bases aligning to TRBD2. The CDR3 is 19 residues long. Germline values: CDR1 SGHNT, CDR2 YENEEA. The trim removed 1 base at V and 5 bases at J, leaving 13 bases unmatched.

The chain recombines TRBV9 with TRBJ2-7; 8 positions agree with TRBD2. This CDR3 has 15 amino acids. V shed 0 bases and J 3 bases; nucleotides not matched to a gene: 5. Germline-derived CDR1 and CDR2 are SGDLS and YYNGEE. CDR3 DNA sequence: TGTGCCAGCAGCGTAGCCGGGACTAGAGACTACGAGCAGTACTTC. It specifies CASSVAGTRDYEQYF.

This clone has a single count. This rearrangement joins TRBV5-6 to TRBJ1-4, with no clear D. CDR1 and CDR2 (germline): SGHDT, YYEEEE. The CDR3 runs 13 residues. The V end was cut by 1 base, the J end by 6 bases, with 7 bases between. The DNA of the CDR3 is TGTGCCAGCAGCTTGCGGGGAGATGAAAAACTGTTTTTT. It yields the protein CASSLRGDEKLFF.

DNA for the CDR3: TGTGCCAGCAGCCGTCCCCCCGTGGGGGGCGAATCAGATACGCAGTATTTT. Translation: CASSRPPVGGESDTQYF. The chain joins TRBV4-2 to TRBJ2-3; D possibly matches TRBD1 or TRBD2 (6 bases each). This CDR3 has 17 amino acids. Germline V CDR1 and CDR2: LGHNA, YNFKEQ. The germline V and J ends were trimmed by 4 bases and 4 bases, with 21 bases remaining between them.

The chain has TRBV4-3 and TRBJ2-1; TRBD2 matches 8 bases. This CDR3 is 19 amino acids long. Germline CDR1 and CDR2: LGHNA and YSLEER. The V gene end was trimmed by 0 bases and the J gene end by 3 bases; junction bases not matched to a gene: 13. The CDR3 sequence is CASSQDLIRGLVHYNEQFF. The DNA of the CDR3 is TGCGCCAGCAGCCAAGATCTAATAAGGGGACTAGTTCACTACAATGAGCAGTTCTTC.

The chain has TRBV5-1 and TRBJ1-3; D not resolved. The CDR3 has 13 residues. Trimming pared 2 bases from V and 4 bases from J, leaving 7 bases between. CDR1 SGHRS and CDR2 YFSETQ come from the germline V gene. CDR3 DNA: TGCGCCAGCAGCTTAGGCGCCGGAAACACCATATATTTT. As protein: CASSLGAGNTIYF.